The clone carrying this T cell receptor beta chain was picked up a small number of times. Its target is not known. Samples: about 28 days before transplant, then days 30, 100 and 180 after. Sequencing used immunoSEQ multiplex PCR; TCRdb keeps in-frame clones, though not all of them. The sample includes 3,500 to 5,000 clones, 15% to 20% seen only once; the top ten take approximately 20%. Germline V gene lookup returns CDR1 SGHTA and CDR2 FQGNSA. The CDR3 loop spans 14 amino acids. The V end was cut by 7 bases, the J end by 1 base, with 13 bases between. This record belongs to a study of T cell clonotyping in hematopoietic cell transplantation. Findings and caveats of the study: CD4 and CD8 repertoire contributions could not be separated without sorting. Graft donor and pretransplant recipient Inverse Simpson Index values predicted broader posttransplant TCR diversity. After transplant, recipient diversity fell while pathologically expanded clonotypes grew through day 180.

This sequence originates from a male patient aged 45-59 years who had an allogeneic stem cell transplant from a related donor, so the T cells may come from the graft donor. Some clones in this sample may be carry-over from other donors' samples. The rearrangement links TRBV7-2 to TRBJ2-5, with TRBD1 as a possible D gene (7 bases). The sample here was peripheral blood mononuclear cells, taken 30 days after allogeneic stem cell transplant. The CDR3 DNA sequence: TGTGCCAGCACCAGGGGGGCGGGCCAAGAGACCCAGTACTTC. Its translation: CASTRGAGQETQYF.